Listed below are T cell receptor beta chains from one sample, sequenced in a study of beta chain features in type 1 diabetes. Sequencing used immunoSEQ multiplex PCR; TCRdb keeps in-frame clones, though not all of them. This repertoire shows some 330,000 clones, approximately 10% found once; its top ten account for 0.015%. Sequenced input: naive CD4+ T cells from blood. The receptors derive from a woman younger than 45 in good health. Each CDR3 is given with its conserved first and last residue.

CDR3 protein: CASSLASGRTDTQYF; J gene: TRBJ2-3; V gene: TRBV7-9
CDR3 protein: CAWSRQQNTEAFF; J gene: TRBJ1-1; V gene: TRBV30
CDR3 protein: CASSPGQFNYGYTF; J gene: TRBJ1-2; V gene: TRBV25-1
CDR3 protein: CASSLVVRGDYGYTF; J gene: TRBJ1-2; V gene: TRBV7-2
CDR3 protein: CSGQAAEGTDTQYF; J gene: TRBJ2-3; V gene: TRBV29-1
CDR3 protein: CASSFLGDTGELFF; J gene: TRBJ2-2; V gene: TRBV11-2
CDR3 protein: CASSFGTSGNEQFF; J gene: TRBJ2-1; V gene: TRBV5-1
CDR3 protein: CASSLVPVANTEAFF; J gene: TRBJ1-1; V gene: TRBV7-2
CDR3 protein: CASSLTSEETQYF; J gene: TRBJ2-5; V gene: TRBV7-2
CDR3 protein: CASSQDFLAGSTQYF; J gene: TRBJ2-3; V gene: TRBV14
CDR3 protein: CASWGVNTGELFF; J gene: TRBJ2-2; V gene: TRBV27
CDR3 protein: CASSLARDSFSGYTF; J gene: TRBJ1-2; V gene: TRBV5-1
CDR3 protein: CASSLVSGYGNQPQHF; J gene: TRBJ1-5; V gene: TRBV7-8
CDR3 protein: CAWSVSRNTEAFF; J gene: TRBJ1-1; V gene: TRBV30
CDR3 protein: CASSSLAGGGDTQYF; J gene: TRBJ2-3; V gene: TRBV7-8
CDR3 protein: CASSEGGWGYTF; J gene: TRBJ1-2; V gene: TRBV25-1
CDR3 protein: CASSLPGYGYTF; J gene: TRBJ1-2; V gene: TRBV6-6
CDR3 protein: CASSAPTFYEQYF; J gene: TRBJ2-7; V gene: TRBV6-6
CDR3 protein: CASSSSLSDTQYF; J gene: TRBJ2-3; V gene: TRBV7-9
CDR3 protein: CASRQLAGETYNEQFF; J gene: TRBJ2-1; V gene: TRBV2
CDR3 protein: CASSADRSLGPLHF; J gene: TRBJ1-6; V gene: TRBV28
CDR3 protein: CASSLGTASNEKLFF; J gene: TRBJ1-4; V gene: TRBV18
CDR3 protein: CASRTLAGGPGGEQYF; J gene: TRBJ2-7; V gene: TRBV27
CDR3 protein: CASQLGLANTEAFF; J gene: TRBJ1-1; V gene: TRBV27
CDR3 protein: CASSVIGRGAINEQFF; J gene: TRBJ2-1; V gene: TRBV9
CDR3 protein: CAIQGGARDTQYF; J gene: TRBJ2-3; V gene: TRBV10-3
CDR3 protein: CASSIAGGSYEQYF; J gene: TRBJ2-7; V gene: TRBV7-9
CDR3 protein: CAWKHSGANVLTF; J gene: TRBJ2-6; V gene: TRBV30
CDR3 protein: CASSPGSGISYEQYF; J gene: TRBJ2-7; V gene: TRBV18
CDR3 protein: CASPGESWGTQYF; J gene: TRBJ2-5; V gene: TRBV7-9
CDR3 protein: CASSELTGGKPQHF; J gene: TRBJ1-5; V gene: TRBV2
CDR3 protein: CASSIRGYEQYF; J gene: TRBJ2-7; V gene: TRBV19
CDR3 protein: CAWSNLGEKLFF; J gene: TRBJ1-4; V gene: TRBV30
CDR3 protein: CASSIKGQPSGANVLTF; J gene: TRBJ2-6; V gene: TRBV7-3
CDR3 protein: CASRGTRANEQFF; J gene: TRBJ2-1; V gene: TRBV7-3
CDR3 protein: CSVEAGGATEAFF; J gene: TRBJ1-1; V gene: TRBV29-1
CDR3 protein: CASSPRGSINIQYF; J gene: TRBJ2-4; V gene: TRBV7-2
CDR3 protein: CASSGNDRDNQPQHF; J gene: TRBJ1-5; V gene: TRBV7-2